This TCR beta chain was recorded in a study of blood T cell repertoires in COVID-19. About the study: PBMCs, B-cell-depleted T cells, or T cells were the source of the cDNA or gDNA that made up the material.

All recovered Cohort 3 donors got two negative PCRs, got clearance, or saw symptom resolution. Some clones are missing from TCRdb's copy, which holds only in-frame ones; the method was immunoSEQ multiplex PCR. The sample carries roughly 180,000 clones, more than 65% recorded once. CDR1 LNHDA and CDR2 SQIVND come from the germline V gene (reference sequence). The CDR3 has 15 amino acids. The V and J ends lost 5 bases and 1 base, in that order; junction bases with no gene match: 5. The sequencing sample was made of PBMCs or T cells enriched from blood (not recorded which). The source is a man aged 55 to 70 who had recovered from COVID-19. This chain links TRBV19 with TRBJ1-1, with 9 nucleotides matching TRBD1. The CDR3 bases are TGTGCCAGTAGTGCAGACAGGGGGTCGAACACTGAAGCTTTCTTT. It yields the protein CASSADRGSNTEAFF.